This entry lists 30 T cell receptor beta chains sequenced from one sample in a study of T cells after yellow fever vaccination. TCRdb used MiXCR to reprocess the 5' RACE reads, holding one entry per CDR3 protein. The sample consists of 620,000 or so distinct CDR3 sequences, approximately 16% of them appearing once. The source was PBMCs, collected less than 6 days after the first yellow fever vaccination. The receptors here all came from a young man who received the YFV17D yellow fever vaccine.

The chain combines TRBV12-3 or TRBV12-4 with TRBJ1-6, with unresolved D. The CDR3 runs 16 residues. The germline V and J ends were trimmed by 2 bases and 7 bases, with 15 bases remaining between them. CDR3 in amino acids: CASSLTDGRGNSPLHF. CDR3 nucleotide sequence: TGTGCCAGCAGTTTAACGGATGGCAGAGGAAATTCACCCCTCCACTTT.

There are a few counts of this clonotype. V and J are TRBV6-5 and TRBJ2-6; 9 positions match TRBD1. The CDR3 is made up of 18 amino acids. Germline V gene data show CDR1 as MNHEY and CDR2 as SVGAGI. V dropped 5 bases and J dropped 3; count of bases not matched to a gene: 11. The CDR3 protein is CASSSSTGGSVGANVLTF. For the CDR3, the DNA is TGTGCCAGCAGTAGCTCGACAGGGGGGTCCGTTGGGGCCAACGTCCTGACTTTC.

V and J are TRBV7-2 and TRBJ1-2; 7 bases agree with TRBD1. The V and J ends lost 5 bases and 7 bases, in that order; junction bases with no gene match: 7. The V gene's germline CDR1 is SGHTA and CDR2 FQGNSA. The CDR3 extends over 13 amino acids. The CDR3 DNA reads as TGTGCCAGCAGCCCTGACAGGGTTAGTGGCTACACCTTC. It codes for CASSPDRVSGYTF. The entire variable domain, with the rest obtained from reference TRBV7-2 and TRBJ1-2, is as follows: GAGVSQSPSNKVTEKGKDVELRCDPISGHTALYWYRQSLGQGLEFLIYFQGNSAPDKSGLPSDRFSAERTGGSVSTLTIQRTQQEDSAVYLCASSPDRVSGYTFGSGTRLTVV.

The V gene is TRBV6-5, the J gene TRBJ1-6; D remains ambiguous. The V end was cut by 0 bases, the J end by 10 bases, with 10 bases between. CDR3 length: 14 residues. Germline CDR1 MNHEY, CDR2 SVGAGI. The chain's CDR3 is CASSYSDFSSPLHF. CDR3 bases: TGTGCCAGCAGTTACTCGGATTTTTCCTCACCCCTCCACTTT.

V usage is TRBV5-1 and J usage is TRBJ1-6; no definite D call. The CDR3 totals 15 residues. V shed 0 bases and J shed 7 bases, with 11 bases lying between them. Germline V gene sequence: CDR1 SGHRS, CDR2 YFSETQ. CDR3 nucleotide sequence: TGCGCCAGCAGCTTGGATTCGGCCCTCAATTCACCCCTCCACTTT. Encoded protein: CASSLDSALNSPLHF.

The chain carries TRBV20-1 and TRBJ1-6; D remains ambiguous. The length of the CDR3 is 14 residues. Trimming stripped 1 base from V and 12 bases from J, with 16 bases between. Germline-derived CDR1 and CDR2 are DFQATT and SNEGSKA (reference sequence). The CDR3 DNA reads TGCAGTGCTAGAGTGGGCAACCCATTAGGACCCCTCCACTTT. It translates to CSARVGNPLGPLHF.

This clonotype was counted a few times. This chain connects TRBV5-1 to TRBJ1-4, with TRBD1 as a possible D gene (6 bases). Trimming stripped 4 bases from V and 8 bases from J, with 21 bases between. Germline values: CDR1 SGHRS, CDR2 YFSETQ. The CDR3 length is 16 residues. The CDR3 reads CASSPERGAAREKLFF. CDR3 in DNA: TGCGCCAGCAGCCCCGAACGGGGGGCAGCCAGGGAAAAACTGTTTTTT.

This clonotype was picked up a small number of times. This chain connects TRBV6-6 to TRBJ2-1, with 7 bases lining up with TRBD1. Trimming cost V 4 bases and J 9 bases; bases outside gene matches: 3. The CDR3 consists of 12 residues. CDR1 is MNHNY, CDR2 SVGAGI, per germline (reference sequence). CDR3 amino acids: CASSSQGTEQFF. CDR3 coding DNA: TGTGCCAGCAGTTCACAGGGGACTGAGCAGTTCTTC.

V gene TRBV27 combines with J gene TRBJ2-7, with D possibly called TRBD1 or TRBD2 (5 bases each). The CDR3 contains 13 residues. V lost 0 bases, J lost 4 bases, and 7 bases lay in between. CDR1 and CDR2 from the germline V gene are MNHEY and SMNVEV (reference sequence). The CDR3: CASSLSGEYEQYF. CDR3 DNA: TGTGCCAGCAGTTTATCGGGGGAGTACGAGCAGTACTTC.

The gene calls are TRBV19 and TRBJ1-1; 10 bases are a match to TRBD1. The CDR3 extends over 15 amino acids. Germline assignment: CDR1 LNHDA and CDR2 SQIVND (reference sequence). Germline trimming cut 4 bases from V and 6 bases from J; bases unmatched to any gene: 8. CDR3 sequence: CASSTPTGGWSEAFF. DNA of the CDR3: TGTGCCAGTAGTACCCCGACAGGGGGCTGGTCTGAAGCTTTCTTT.

This clonotype turned up a few times. V gene TRBV27 combines with J gene TRBJ1-5; D remains ambiguous. The CDR3 totals 13 residues. Per the germline V gene, CDR1 is MNHEY and CDR2 is SMNVEV (reference sequence). V was pared by 3 bases and J by 3 bases, with 6 bases between. CDR3 amino acids: CASSFVVNQPQHF. Written as DNA, the CDR3 is TGTGCCAGCAGTTTTGTGGTCAATCAGCCCCAGCATTTT.

This clonotype was seen more than once but under ten times. The rearrangement uses TRBV4-1 and TRBJ1-5; 7 positions match TRBD1. Germline V gene sequence: CDR1 MGHRA, CDR2 YSYEKL. The CDR3 spans 15 residues. With 0 bases clipped from V and 7 bases from J, the junction kept 6 bases outside the gene matches. The CDR3 sequence: CASSQDPTGVQPQHF. DNA of the CDR3: TGCGCCAGCAGCCAAGATCCAACAGGGGTCCAGCCCCAGCATTTT.

This chain uses TRBV6-5 with TRBJ2-6; tentative D call: TRBD1 (5 bases). Trimming left V 2 bases short and J 0 bases short, with 14 bases between. Germline V gene data show CDR1 as MNHEY and CDR2 as SVGAGI. This CDR3 has 18 residues. The CDR3 spells CASSYGWTSYSGANVLTF. CDR3 coding DNA: TGTGCCAGCAGTTACGGTTGGACAAGTTACTCTGGGGCCAACGTCCTGACTTTC.

This clonotype was seen more than once but under ten times. This chain joins TRBV12-3 or TRBV12-4 and TRBJ2-6, with D possibly being TRBD1 (6 bases). CDR3 size: 16 residues. Trimming left V 8 bases short and J 0 bases short, with 14 bases between. The CDR3 bases are TGTGCCAGCGAGAGTAAAGGGGGCTCTGGGGCCAACGTCCTGACTTTC. Its translation is CASESKGGSGANVLTF.

The chain couples TRBV7-9 to TRBJ2-3; TRBD1 matches 8 bases. The CDR3 runs 13 residues. Germline V lookup: CDR1 SEHNR, CDR2 FQNEAQ (reference sequence). V gave up 8 bases and J gave up 4 bases; unmatched junction bases: 5. This CDR3 reads CASRTGMADTQYF. CDR3 sequence (DNA): TGTGCCAGCCGGACAGGGATGGCAGATACGCAGTATTTT.

This clonotype was seen a few times. The genes are TRBV7-2 and TRBJ2-1; perhaps TRBD2 as D (6 bases). The CDR3 has 22 amino acids. Between the trimmed V and J ends, which lost 0 bases and 0 bases, there was a span of 27 bases. Looked up from germline, CDR1 is SGHTA and CDR2 is FQGNSA. The CDR3 DNA follows: TGTGCCAGCAGCTTAGCACCCCGGGAGCCTATGGGGCACCCTGACTCCTACAATGAGCAGTTCTTC. This encodes CASSLAPREPMGHPDSYNEQFF.

The sample holds many counts of this clonotype. The chain employs TRBV5-1 and TRBJ2-1; TRBD1 might be the D (8 bases). The germline V gene encodes CDR1 SGHRS and CDR2 YFSETQ. This CDR3 region has 14 residues. Trimming took 0 bases from V and 7 from J, leaving 11 bases between them. The CDR3 nucleotides are TGCGCCAGCAGCTTGGAACAGGGGGGGAATGAGCAGTTCTTC. This codes for CASSLEQGGNEQFF.

The chain couples TRBV6-1 to TRBJ1-2; D gene ambiguous. The CDR3 loop spans 14 amino acids. V was clipped by 6 bases and J by 1 base, with 12 bases between them. Germline V gives CDR1 MNHNS, CDR2 SASEGT. CDR3 nucleotide sequence: TGTGCCAGCAGACCTACAATCCTTAACTATGGCTACACCTTC. It is translated as CASRPTILNYGYTF.

The rearrangement joins TRBV6-2 or TRBV6-3 to TRBJ2-2; 7 nucleotides match TRBD2. The germline V gene encodes CDR1 MNHEY and CDR2 SVGEGT. V was clipped by 7 bases and J by 5 bases; unmatched bases: 10. CDR3 length: 15 residues. The CDR3 loop is CASTLRTRSTGELFF. Here the CDR3 DNA reads TGTGCCAGCACCTTACGGACTAGGTCGACCGGGGAGCTGTTTTTT.

The rearrangement joins TRBV18 to TRBJ2-6; 8 nucleotides align to TRBD1. Germline V gene lookup returns CDR1 KGHSH and CDR2 LQKENI. With V trimmed by 5 bases and J by 0 bases, 9 bases remained unmatched. The CDR3 consists of 18 residues. The CDR3 region is CASSSEQGGGSGANVLTF. Here the CDR3 DNA reads TGTGCCAGCTCATCGGAACAGGGGGGCGGCTCTGGGGCCAACGTCCTGACTTTC.

This clonotype has more than one count but fewer than ten. The V call is TRBV28, the J call TRBJ2-7, with D hard to call. The V gene's germline CDR1 is MDHEN and CDR2 SYDVKM. V lost 6 bases and J 2 bases, leaving 14 bases between the germline ends. The CDR3 sequence is 14 residues long. CDR3 sequence: CASRPPDSPYEQYV. The CDR3 nucleotides are TGTGCCAGCAGACCCCCCGATAGTCCCTACGAGCAGTACGTC.

This clonotype was seen a handful of times. The chain has TRBV6-1 and TRBJ2-5; no clear D. The CDR3 has 12 residues. The V gene lost 3 bases and the J gene lost 4 bases, with 6 bases spanning the gap. Germline CDR1 and CDR2: MNHNS and SASEGT. CDR3 in amino acids: CASSDEPETQYF. CDR3 DNA sequence: TGTGCCAGCAGTGACGAGCCAGAGACCCAGTACTTC.

The chain has TRBV27 and TRBJ1-1, with TRBD1 as a possible D gene (6 bases). The CDR3 extends over 16 amino acids. The V end lost 0 bases, the J end lost 4 bases, and 15 bases lay between the germline ends. CDR1 is MNHEY, CDR2 SMNVEV, per germline (reference sequence). This CDR3 is CASSLSVGAVGTEAFF. For the CDR3, the DNA is TGTGCCAGCAGTTTATCGGTGGGGGCTGTTGGCACTGAAGCTTTCTTT.

This clonotype has just a few counts. The CDR3, as DNA: TGTGCCAGCAGCGTAGGACCGGGAGATCAGCCCCAGCATTTT. Translated: CASSVGPGDQPQHF. The V and J genes are TRBV9 and TRBJ1-5; D unresolved. V lost 0 bases and J lost 5, with 9 bases in between. CDR1 and CDR2 (germline): SGDLS, YYNGEE. This CDR3 spans 14 amino acids.

The gene calls are TRBV6-2 or TRBV6-3 and TRBJ2-1; unclear D gene. CDR3 size: 13 residues. The ends were cut back, 7 bases at V and 1 base at J, with 8 bases in the middle. Germline CDR1 MNHEY, CDR2 SVGEGT. CDR3 residues: CASNSWSYNEQFF. CDR3 nucleotide sequence: TGTGCCAGCAACTCGTGGTCCTACAATGAGCAGTTCTTC.

The gene calls are TRBV18 and TRBJ2-1; 16 nucleotides agree with TRBD2. Germline CDR1 is KGHSH and CDR2 is LQKENI. V lost 2 bases and J lost 2; bases outside the gene matches: 9. CDR3 length: 20 amino acids. The CDR3 loop reads CASSPLGTSGGASAYNEQFF. The CDR3 DNA follows: TGTGCCAGCTCACCATTGGGGACTAGCGGGGGGGCAAGCGCCTACAATGAGCAGTTCTTC.

This clonotype was seen a handful of times. The chain employs TRBV4-1 and TRBJ1-1, with D uncertain. The germline V gene encodes CDR1 MGHRA and CDR2 YSYEKL. Trimming took off 7 bases at V and 0 bases at J, with 12 bases between the two ends. CDR3 length: 14 amino acids. The CDR3 DNA reads TGCGCCAGCAAGGAGAGGAAAATGAACACTGAAGCTTTCTTT. Protein product: CASKERKMNTEAFF.

The rearrangement uses TRBV4-1 and TRBJ1-1; TRBD1 is a possible D gene (6 bases). CDR3 size: 14 residues. V lost 8 bases, J lost 6 bases, and 19 bases lay in between. The V gene's germline CDR1 is MGHRA and CDR2 YSYEKL. DNA for the CDR3: TGCGCCAGCGCAGGTGGGGGGCTGGTCGCTGAAGCTTTCTTT. This gives the protein CASAGGGLVAEAFF.

The table lists this clonotype with many counts. This sequence joins TRBV7-2 and TRBJ2-5, with D maybe TRBD2 (5 bases). Between the trimmed V and J ends, which lost 4 bases and 4 bases, there was a span of 13 bases. The CDR3 is 14 amino acids. The germline CDR1 and CDR2 sequences are SGHTA and FQGNSA. In nucleotides, the CDR3 is TGTGCCAGCAGCTCGCAGGTTGGGAGAGAGACCCAGTACTTC. This codes for CASSSQVGRETQYF.

This clonotype appeared many times. V gene TRBV7-2 combines with J gene TRBJ1-4, with 12 bases aligning to TRBD1. This CDR3 region has 16 residues. With 4 bases clipped from V and 8 bases from J, the junction kept 8 bases outside the gene matches. Germline V gene data show CDR1 as SGHTA and CDR2 as FQGNSA. CDR3 nucleotides: TGTGCCAGCAGCTCTCCGGGACAGGGGGCGCGAGAAAAACTGTTTTTT. Protein sequence: CASSSPGQGAREKLFF. Complete variable domain (other parts from reference TRBV7-2 and TRBJ1-4): GAGVSQSPSNKVTEKGKDVELRCDPISGHTALYWYRQSLGQGLEFLIYFQGNSAPDKSGLPSDRFSAERTGGSVSTLTIQRTQQEDSAVYLCASSSPGQGAREKLFFGSGTQLSVL.